This TCR beta chain was sequenced in a study of blood T cell repertoires in COVID-19 (dated by TCRdb to 2019 to 2021). About the study as a whole: Samples from collaborators originated in the United States, Italy and Spain and spanned both the acute and convalescent phases of COVID-19. The material from the prospective study consisted of cDNA or gDNA derived from T cells, B-cell-depleted T cells, or PBMCs. Deeply sampled blood TCRbeta repertoires from subjects exposed to, actively infected with, or recovered from COVID-19 were included in the dataset. A freely available public database, intended as a resource for researchers studying the immune response to SARS-CoV-2, is where the repertoires were released. Samples were obtained from the ongoing ImmuneRACE study (first 160 participants) and from over a thousand subjects provided by 6 global collaborators. The sample metadata nearly always contained a de-identified subject ID, COVID-19 status, age in years and sex. Where available, HLA class I and class II types were taken from metadata supplied by the sample provider and were not determined by assay-based typing.

As encoded in the germline V gene, CDR1 is SGHRS while CDR2 is YFSETQ. The CDR3 spans 16 residues, from the cysteine through the phenylalanine. The read is trimmed to its CDR3 DNA, 48 bases read in frame from base 1. V loses 5 bases of germline sequence and J loses 4 bases, and the interval between the two ends is 19 bases. In the case of this clone: Its antigen target is currently unknown. No much larger clone is present one base from it, and per-base qualities are unavailable.

Whole blood was collected in K2EDTA tubes by collaborating institutions according to the institutions' own protocols. For TCRbeta analysis, collaborator samples were shipped as frozen whole blood, as isolated PBMCs, or as DNA extracted from either sample type. TCRbeta CDR3 regions were amplified from genomic DNA by means of the immunoSEQ Assay, a bias-controlled multiplex PCR. The published analysis was carried out like this. The number of nucleated cells in each sample was estimated by amplification of reference gene primers within the assay. To quantify the absolute abundance of each unique TCRbeta CDR3 rearrangement, sequence reads were collapsed and filtered. For each sample, productive Simpson clonality was calculated as the square root of Simpson's diversity index over productive rearrangements. TCRdb limited this immuneACCESS table to in-frame rearrangements with V and J called. A share of clones is missing; checked studies link under half to unresolved V genes, and the rest is unexplained. V, J and clone size reflect that table, while D and trimming were determined from the DNA. This sample has around 100,000 clones in its table, and roughly 89% of those were observed once. Clones ranked in the top ten supply 4.5% to 6% of the sample.

What the study reported, not specific to this receptor: The amount of clinical and demographic metadata varied by source and participant and was provided uncurated.

In this chain, TRBV5-1 is recombined with TRBJ1-3, and perhaps TRBD1 as D gene, on 5 matching bases. The sample consisted of peripheral blood. This receptor was obtained from a man between 65 and 85 years old with acute or convalescent COVID-19. The DNA sequence is TGCGCCAGCAGTTCAACCGCAGGGAGGAAGGGAAACACCATATATTTT. This gives the protein CASSSTAGRKGNTIYF.